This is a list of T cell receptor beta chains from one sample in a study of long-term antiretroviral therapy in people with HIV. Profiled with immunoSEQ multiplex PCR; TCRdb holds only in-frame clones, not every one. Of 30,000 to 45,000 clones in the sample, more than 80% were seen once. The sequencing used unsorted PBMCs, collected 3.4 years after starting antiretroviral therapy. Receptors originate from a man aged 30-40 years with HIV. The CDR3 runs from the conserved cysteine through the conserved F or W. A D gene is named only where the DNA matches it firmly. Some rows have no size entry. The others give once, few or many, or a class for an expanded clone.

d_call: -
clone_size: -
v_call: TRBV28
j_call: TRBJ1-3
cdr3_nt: TGTGCCAGCAGTTTTGGGTCGTTGGACGGAAACACCATATATTTT
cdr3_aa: CASSFGSLDGNTIYF

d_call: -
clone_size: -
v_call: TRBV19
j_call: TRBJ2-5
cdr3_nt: TGTGCCAGTAGTCCCCGAGGGAGGATCCGCCAAGAGACCCAGTACTTC
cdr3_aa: CASSPRGRIRQETQYF

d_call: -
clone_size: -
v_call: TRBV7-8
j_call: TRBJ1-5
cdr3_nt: TGTGCCAGCAGCTTAGTAAGACGTGGCAATCAGCCCCAGCATTTT
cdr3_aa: CASSLVRRGNQPQHF

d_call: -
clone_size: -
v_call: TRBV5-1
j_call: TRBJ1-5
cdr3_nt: TGCGCCAGCAGCTTGGCGGCAGGGATGGACCAGCCCCAGCATTTT
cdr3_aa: CASSLAAGMDQPQHF

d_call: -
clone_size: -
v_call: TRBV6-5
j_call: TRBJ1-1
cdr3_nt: TGTGCCAGCAGTTACGGGGATTTTGAAGCTTTCTTT
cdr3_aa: CASSYGDFEAFF

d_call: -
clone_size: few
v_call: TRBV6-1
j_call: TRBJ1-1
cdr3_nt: TGTGCCAGCAGTGACGGGGGAATGATGTCAGTTGAAGCTTTCTTT
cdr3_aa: CASSDGGMMSVEAFF

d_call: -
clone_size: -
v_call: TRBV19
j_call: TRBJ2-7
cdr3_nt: TGTGCCAGTAGTATCACTGGGGCTCCCAACGAGCAGTACTTC
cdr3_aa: CASSITGAPNEQYF

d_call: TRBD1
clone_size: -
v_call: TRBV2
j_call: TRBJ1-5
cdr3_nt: TGTGCCAGCAGAGGGGACAGGGACAAGGAATTGAGCAATCAGCCCCAGCATTTT
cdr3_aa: CASRGDRDKELSNQPQHF

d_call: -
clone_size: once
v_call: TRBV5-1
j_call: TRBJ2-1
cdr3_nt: TGCGCCAGCAGCTTAGGTCAGCTTTACTCCTACAATGAGCAGTTCTTC
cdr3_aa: CASSLGQLYSYNEQFF

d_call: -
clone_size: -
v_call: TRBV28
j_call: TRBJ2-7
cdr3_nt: TGTGCCAGCAGATCCCTAAGCCCACAGCAGTACTTC
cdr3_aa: CASRSLSPQQYF

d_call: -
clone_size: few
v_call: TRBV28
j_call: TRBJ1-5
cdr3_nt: TGTGCCAGCAGCCGGGATAGCAATCAGCCCCAGCATTTT
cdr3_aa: CASSRDSNQPQHF

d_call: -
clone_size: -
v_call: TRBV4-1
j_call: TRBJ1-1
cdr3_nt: TGCGCCAGCAGCCAAGGGTGGAGTTCTCACACTGAAGCTTTCTTT
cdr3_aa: CASSQGWSSHTEAFF

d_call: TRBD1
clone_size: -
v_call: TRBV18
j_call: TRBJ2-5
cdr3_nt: TGTGCCAGCTCACCGGGACAGACCAAAGAGACCCAGTACTTC
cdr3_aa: CASSPGQTKETQYF

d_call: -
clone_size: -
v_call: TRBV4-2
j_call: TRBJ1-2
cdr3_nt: TGTGCCAGCAGCCATAACGAGGGGATCTATGGCTACACCTTC
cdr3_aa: CASSHNEGIYGYTF

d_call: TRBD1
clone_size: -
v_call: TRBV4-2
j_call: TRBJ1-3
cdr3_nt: TGTGCCAGCAGCCACAGAGATCGACGGGACAGCTCATTCGGCACCATATATTTT
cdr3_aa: CASSHRDRRDSSFGTIYF

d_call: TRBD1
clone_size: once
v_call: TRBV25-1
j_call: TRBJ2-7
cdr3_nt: TGTGCCAGCAGAATAAGACCGGGACAGCCTTACGAGCAGTACTTC
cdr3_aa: CASRIRPGQPYEQYF

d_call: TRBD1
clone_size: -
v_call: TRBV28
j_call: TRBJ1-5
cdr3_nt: TGTGCCAGCAGCCAGAGTTTGGGACAGGGACCTTATAGCAATCAGCCCCAGCATTTT
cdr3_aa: CASSQSLGQGPYSNQPQHF

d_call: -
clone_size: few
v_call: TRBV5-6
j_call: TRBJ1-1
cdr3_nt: TGTGCCAGCAGCCCCGGAAGGGGCGCGAACACTGAAGCTTTCTTT
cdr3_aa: CASSPGRGANTEAFF

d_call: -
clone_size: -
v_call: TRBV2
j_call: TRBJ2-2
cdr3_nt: TGTGCCAGCAGTGCTTCGAACACCGGGGAGCTGTTTTTT
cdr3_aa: CASSASNTGELFF